This passage covers 28 T cell receptor beta chains from one sample sequenced in a study of T cells after yellow fever vaccination. One entry per CDR3 protein, called by TCRdb with MiXCR from the 5' RACE reads. The repertoire holds around 340,000 distinct CDR3 sequences, over 8% seen once, with over 15% in the top ten. The source was PBMCs, collected on the day of the first yellow fever vaccination. The receptors come from a man aged 18 to 30 who received the YFV17D yellow fever vaccine.

In its sample, this clonotype was seen a few times. For the CDR3, the DNA is TGTGCCAGCAGTCTGCGGGTTCTCGGGGGGGGCGTTAGACTGTTTTTT. This codes for CASSLRVLGGGVRLFF. The chain couples TRBV12-3 or TRBV12-4 to TRBJ1-4; a weak D match, TRBD1 (6 bases). The CDR3 contains 16 residues. The V end was cut by 5 bases, the J end by 13 bases, with 26 bases between.

This clonotype came up a few times. The chain joins TRBV20-1 to TRBJ1-2; D might be TRBD1 (5 bases). V was shortened by 2 bases and J by 4 bases, with 20 bases between the two germline ends. The CDR3 totals 16 residues. From germline, CDR1 is DFQATT and CDR2 SNEGSKA (reference sequence). This chain's CDR3 is CSARPKGLHLLYGYTF. Here the CDR3 DNA reads TGCAGTGCTAGACCGAAGGGACTCCATCTACTCTATGGCTACACCTTC.

The rearrangement uses TRBV30 and TRBJ1-4; TRBD1 might be the D (5 bases). CDR3 length: 11 amino acids. Germline-derived CDR1 and CDR2 are GTSNPN and SVGIG (reference sequence). This CDR3 reads CVGHLYEKLFF. The CDR3 DNA reads as TGTGTCGGACATCTCTATGAAAAACTGTTTTTT.

The sample holds one count of this clonotype. This sequence joins TRBV5-1 and TRBJ1-2, with D unclear. V shed 4 bases and J shed 8 bases, with 18 bases lying between them. CDR1 is SGHRS, CDR2 YFSETQ, per germline. The CDR3 is made up of 14 amino acids. The CDR3 DNA sequence: TGCGCCAGCAGCCTCGAGCCCCACACGGGCGGCTACACCTTC. It yields the protein CASSLEPHTGGYTF.

This sequence joins TRBV6-5 and TRBJ1-2; no firm D call. CDR3 size: 13 residues. The germline CDR1 and CDR2 sequences are MNHEY and SVGAGI. With 2 bases removed from V and 4 bases from J, the gap between germline ends came to 8 bases. The CDR3 here is CASSYKPSYGYTF. In DNA, the CDR3 is TGTGCCAGCAGTTACAAACCGTCCTATGGCTACACCTTC.

V usage is TRBV28 and J usage is TRBJ2-4; D is undetermined. This CDR3 spans 16 amino acids. Germline CDR1 MDHEN, CDR2 SYDVKM. Deletions cut 0 bases from V and 1 base from J, with 10 bases between. CDR3 sequence: CASSLWVGSAKNIQYF. CDR3 DNA: TGTGCCAGCAGTTTATGGGTTGGGTCGGCCAAAAACATTCAGTACTTC.

The chain uses TRBV6-1 and TRBJ1-6; D uncertain. With 5 bases removed from V and 13 bases from J, the gap between germline ends came to 15 bases. CDR3 length: 13 residues. The germline gives CDR1 MNHNS, CDR2 SASEGT. CDR3 nucleotides: TGTGCCAGCAGTCTCGGACTTTTGTCCCCCCTCCACTTT. It codes for CASSLGLLSPLHF.

This clonotype has at least ten counts. The V gene is TRBV6-5, the J gene TRBJ1-1, with D possibly being TRBD1 (6 bases). Germline V lookup: CDR1 MNHEY, CDR2 SVGAGI. The V and J ends lost 2 bases and 3 bases respectively, with 7 bases between them. CDR3 length: 13 residues. Here the CDR3 reads CASSYEGDTEAFF. The CDR3 DNA reads as TGTGCCAGCAGTTACGAGGGGGACACTGAAGCTTTCTTT.

The chain joins TRBV11-2 to TRBJ2-2; weak D call: TRBD1 (6 bases). CDR1 is SGHAT and CDR2 is FQNNGV in the germline V gene. V lost 0 bases and J 6 bases, leaving 23 bases between the germline ends. The CDR3 spans 19 residues. The CDR3 loop reads CASSLDLGQLFRTAGELFF. The CDR3, as DNA: TGTGCCAGCAGCTTAGATCTGGGTCAGCTATTCAGGACAGCCGGGGAGCTGTTTTTT.

The sample holds a few counts of this clonotype. The rearrangement uses TRBV27 and TRBJ2-7; D not certain. Between the trimmed V and J ends, which lost 6 bases and 3 bases, there was a span of 15 bases. The CDR3 has 14 residues. Germline V CDR1 and CDR2: MNHEY, SMNVEV (reference sequence). CDR3 amino acids: CASSQGSYFYEQYF. The CDR3 nucleotides are TGTGCCAGCAGCCAAGGGTCCTATTTCTACGAGCAGTACTTC.

The chain uses TRBV6-5 and TRBJ2-2; D possibly corresponds to TRBD1 (7 bases). CDR1 is MNHEY and CDR2 is SVGAGI in the germline V gene. CDR3 length: 13 amino acids. V was clipped by 8 bases and J by 5 bases, with 12 bases between them. The CDR3 sequence: CASQEGATGELFF. CDR3 in DNA: TGTGCCAGCCAGGAGGGGGCTACCGGGGAGCTGTTTTTT.

Note on this clonotype: Given a much more abundant clone one base away, this may be a read error. The chain carries TRBV6-1 and TRBJ1-4; 7 bases map to TRBD1. Trimming removed 10 bases from V and 10 bases from J; junction bases left unmatched: 21. CDR3 length: 16 residues. Germline V lookup: CDR1 MNHNS, CDR2 SASEGT. The DNA of the CDR3 is TGTGCCACCCGAGGGTCGACAGGGAGCAAGTTAGGAAAACTGTTTTTT. Protein sequence: CATRGSTGSKLGKLFF.

This clonotype was picked up a small number of times. V and J are TRBV11-1 and TRBJ1-6, with 9 positions matching TRBD1. The CDR3 length is 16 residues. Losses at the gene ends were 8 bases for V and 8 bases for J; bases not matched to a gene: 13. In germline, CDR1 is SGHAT, CDR2 FQDESV (reference sequence). Written as DNA, the CDR3 is TGTGCCAGCGCCTACACCGGGACAGGGAGTTATTCACCCCTCCACTTT. The encoded protein is CASAYTGTGSYSPLHF.

The chain couples TRBV29-1 to TRBJ1-1; TRBD1 aligns across 9 bases. This CDR3 has 13 residues. Germline V gives CDR1 SQVTM, CDR2 ANQGSEA. The J segment lost 4 bases and the V segment lost 7 bases, leaving 7 bases of the junction unmatched. Written as DNA, the CDR3 is TGCAGCGGCGATCGACAGGGGGGCACTGAAGCTTTCTTT. This gives the protein CSGDRQGGTEAFF.

This clonotype came up many times. This chain links TRBV29-1 with TRBJ1-5; the match to TRBD1 covers 8 bases. CDR1 SQVTM and CDR2 ANQGSEA come from the germline V gene. V gave up 4 bases and J gave up 4 bases; unmatched junction bases: 3. This CDR3 is 13 amino acids long. The CDR3: CSVGDRGNQPQHF. The CDR3 nucleotides read TGCAGCGTTGGCGACAGGGGAAATCAGCCCCAGCATTTT.

In this sample, this clonotype turned up many times. The chain couples TRBV9 to TRBJ2-1, with 7 bases aligning to TRBD2. The CDR3 spans 16 residues. The V gene end was trimmed by 4 bases and the J gene end by 7 bases; junction bases not matched to a gene: 14. Germline V gene lookup returns CDR1 SGDLS and CDR2 YYNGEE. CDR3 in DNA: TGTGCCAGCAGCAAATGGCTAGCGGAACTTAGGAATGAGCAGTTCTTC. It translates to CASSKWLAELRNEQFF.

The V and J genes are TRBV13 and TRBJ1-2, with D perhaps TRBD1 (6 bases). The V end was cut by 4 bases, the J end by 3 bases, with 24 bases between. The length of the CDR3 is 18 residues. CDR1 and CDR2 (germline): PRHDT, FYEKMQ (reference sequence). This CDR3 is CASSSRRQGTVGYYGYTF. The CDR3 region has the DNA TGTGCCAGCAGCTCAAGGCGCCAGGGGACCGTGGGCTACTATGGCTACACCTTC.

V usage is TRBV6-2 or TRBV6-3 and J usage is TRBJ1-6; D may be TRBD1 (6 bases). The germline V and J ends were trimmed by 2 bases and 9 bases, with 14 bases remaining between them. This CDR3 has 15 residues. Germline CDR1 is MNHEY and CDR2 is SVGEGT. CDR3 bases: TGTGCCAGCAGTTACGCACAGGGCGGACGTTCACCCCTCCACTTT. Protein sequence: CASSYAQGGRSPLHF.

This clonotype has just a few counts. V usage is TRBV7-9 and J usage is TRBJ2-3; D is ambiguous. The V end lost 8 bases, the J end lost 2 bases, and 17 bases lay between the germline ends. The CDR3 runs to 15 residues. CDR1 and CDR2 from the germline V gene are SEHNR and FQNEAQ (reference sequence). The CDR3 spells CASHSTSGPTDTQYF. DNA for the CDR3: TGTGCCAGCCACTCAACCTCCGGGCCCACAGATACGCAGTATTTT.

This clonotype came up a few times. The rearrangement links TRBV6-6 to TRBJ1-1; possible D gene TRBD1, 6 bases. Trimming pared 1 base from V and 14 bases from J, leaving 17 bases between. The CDR3 length is 13 residues. The germline V gene has CDR1 MNHNY and CDR2 SVGAGI (reference sequence). Written as DNA, the CDR3 is TGTGCCAGCAGTTACTTCCACAGGGCCGATTACTTCTTT. It specifies CASSYFHRADYFF.

This sequence joins TRBV7-3 and TRBJ1-5, with a tentative D call TRBD1 (6 bases). V was cut by 0 bases and J by 7 bases, with 13 bases left in between. The CDR3 consists of 15 residues. Per germline, CDR1 SGHTA and CDR2 FQGTGA. The CDR3 loop is CASSLTGGSTQPQHF. The CDR3 bases are TGTGCCAGCAGCTTAACAGGGGGTTCGACCCAGCCCCAGCATTTT.

This clonotype showed up just a few times. This chain's CDR3 is CASSTAEVVATEAFF. CDR3 coding DNA: TGCGCCAGCAGCACTGCGGAGGTTGTGGCCACTGAAGCTTTCTTT. This sequence joins TRBV5-1 and TRBJ1-1; D uncertain. V gave up 4 bases and J gave up 4 bases, with 17 bases separating them. The CDR3 has 15 residues. Germline CDR1 is SGHRS and CDR2 is YFSETQ.

The V and J genes are TRBV19 and TRBJ2-2; TRBD1 matches 11 bases. Unmatched junction bases numbered 11, after V lost 7 bases and J lost 7 bases. Germline assignment: CDR1 LNHDA and CDR2 SQIVND (reference sequence). The CDR3 runs 16 residues. The CDR3 nucleotides are TGTGCCAGTACCGATCGGGGGACAGGGGGTAACGGGGAGCTGTTTTTT. Translating it yields CASTDRGTGGNGELFF.

This clonotype was seen a few times. The gene calls are TRBV10-3 and TRBJ2-1; 8 bases match TRBD1. Trimming took 10 bases from V and 4 from J; bases not matched to a gene: 9. Germline lookup yields CDR1 ENHRY and CDR2 SYGVKD. The CDR3 is 14 residues long. The CDR3 sequence: CASKQGEAYNEQFF. The CDR3 bases are TGTGCCAGCAAACAGGGGGAGGCTTACAATGAGCAGTTCTTC.

This clonotype was found a few times. V gene TRBV5-1 combines with J gene TRBJ2-2, with D uncertain. The germline V gene has CDR1 SGHRS and CDR2 YFSETQ. This CDR3 is built from 17 residues. V lost 4 bases and J 0 bases, leaving 16 bases between the germline ends. The CDR3 DNA reads TGCGCCAGCAGCCCGACGCCCCCGGGTTCGAACACCGGGGAGCTGTTTTTT. This translates into CASSPTPPGSNTGELFF.

This clonotype has more than one count but fewer than ten. The chain joins TRBV24-1 to TRBJ2-3; D call uncertain. The CDR3 is 13 amino acids. Germline V CDR1 and CDR2: KGHDR, SFDVKD. V lost 6 bases, J lost 0 bases, and 6 bases lay in between. Here the CDR3 reads CATSTSSTDTQYF. CDR3 in DNA: TGTGCCACCAGTACCTCTAGCACAGATACGCAGTATTTT.

This clonotype has a count of ten or more. The chain links TRBV12-3 or TRBV12-4 to TRBJ2-3, with a tentative D call TRBD2 (5 bases). The CDR3 covers 14 residues. V gave up 4 bases and J gave up 0 bases, with 8 bases separating them. The CDR3 loop reads CASSWPGSTDTQYF. CDR3 bases: TGTGCCAGCAGTTGGCCGGGGAGCACAGATACGCAGTATTTT.

A few counts support this clonotype. CDR3 sequence reads: CASSESGRLEQYF. The CDR3 DNA sequence: TGTGCCAGCAGTGAGTCAGGACGCCTCGAGCAGTACTTC. The chain uses TRBV25-1 and TRBJ2-7; D unresolved. In germline, CDR1 is MGHDK, CDR2 SYGVNS. V lost 3 bases, J lost 6 bases, and 12 bases lay in between. This CDR3 contains 13 residues.